These 32 T cell receptor beta chains were all obtained from the same sample, sequenced in a study of immune evolution from preneoplasia to lung adenocarcinoma. Profiling relied on immunoSEQ multiplex PCR, and the TCRdb table lists in-frame clones only, not all of them. The repertoire holds about 4,900 clones, with approximately 91% as singletons. The source material was FFPE invasive lung adenocarcinoma tissue. These receptors all come from a person aged 45-60 years with lung adenocarcinoma.

The chain combines TRBV30 with TRBJ2-2; 8 bases match TRBD2. Germline V lookup: CDR1 GTSNPN, CDR2 SVGIG (reference sequence). The V segment lost 0 bases and the J segment 2 bases; nucleotides outside the gene matches: 11. The CDR3 has 18 amino acids. CDR3 nucleotide sequence: TGTGCCTGGAGTGTGGTTGTTGGGGCGGGAGGAAACACCGGGGAGCTGTTTTTT. This encodes CAWSVVVGAGGNTGELFF.

The chain combines TRBV29-1 with TRBJ1-2; the match to TRBD1 covers 7 bases. Germline CDR1 reads SQVTM; CDR2 reads ANQGSEA. Unmatched junction bases numbered 8, after V lost 6 bases and J lost 4 bases. The CDR3 totals 13 residues. The CDR3 DNA reads TGCAGCGTCGGGACAGTAGGAGGCTATGGCTACACCTTC. Its protein product is CSVGTVGGYGYTF.

The chain employs TRBV7-2 and TRBJ2-7; D ambiguous. Germline lookup yields CDR1 SGHTA and CDR2 FQGNSA. This CDR3 has 13 residues. V lost 5 bases, J lost 3 bases, and 11 bases lay in between. CDR3 nucleotide sequence: TGTGCCAGCAGCCCCCACTCAAACTACGAGCAGTACTTC. Amino acid sequence: CASSPHSNYEQYF. The complete variable domain, with remaining parts taken from reference TRBV7-2 and TRBJ2-7, reads GAGVSQSPSNKVTEKGKDVELRCDPISGHTALYWYRQSLGQGLEFLIYFQGNSAPDKSGLPSDRFSAERTGGSVSTLTIQRTQQEDSAVYLCASSPHSNYEQYFGPGTRLTVT.

The chain is built from TRBV30 and TRBJ2-2, with TRBD1 matching 9 bases. CDR1 GTSNPN and CDR2 SVGIG come from the germline V gene (reference sequence). Trimming took 3 bases from V and 9 from J; bases not matched to a gene: 5. The CDR3 consists of 13 residues. For the CDR3, the DNA is TGTGCCTGGAGCCGGACAGGGGCCCGGGAGCTGTTTTTT. Its protein is CAWSRTGARELFF.

J is TRBJ2-4 and V is TRBV4-2; 7 bases fit TRBD2. Losses at the gene ends were 0 bases for V and 7 bases for J; bases not matched to a gene: 15. Germline CDR1 LGHNA, CDR2 YNFKEQ. There are 18 residues in the CDR3. The CDR3 DNA follows: TGTGCCAGCAGCCAAGATCTCCCCGGGCGCGGGAGTAAGAACATTCAGTACTTC. Its protein is CASSQDLPGRGSKNIQYF.

The chain couples TRBV5-1 to TRBJ2-1, with 12 bases that match TRBD2. This CDR3 has 14 residues. The V and J ends lost 6 bases and 6 bases, in that order; junction bases with no gene match: 4. Per the germline V gene, CDR1 is SGHRS and CDR2 is YFSETQ. The CDR3 sequence is CASTLAGGINEQFF. CDR3 coding DNA: TGCGCCAGCACCCTAGCGGGAGGGATCAATGAGCAGTTCTTC.

V and J are TRBV5-1 and TRBJ1-2, with 8 bases lining up with TRBD1. CDR3 size: 16 residues. The V gene's germline CDR1 is SGHRS and CDR2 YFSETQ. Trimming cost V 1 base and J 4 bases; bases outside gene matches: 9. The CDR3 loop is CASSLNTGGFSYGYTF. The CDR3 nucleotides read TGCGCCAGCAGCTTGAATACAGGGGGGTTTAGCTATGGCTACACCTTC.

J is TRBJ2-7 and V is TRBV10-1, with D perhaps matching TRBD1 (5 bases). The CDR3 totals 14 residues. Germline-derived CDR1 and CDR2 are WNHNN and SYGVQD (reference sequence). The V end was cut by 4 bases, the J end by 4 bases, with 14 bases between. Written as DNA, the CDR3 is TGCGCCAGCAGTGGGTCAGGGAAGAAATACGAGCAGTACTTC. Translated, it gives CASSGSGKKYEQYF.

The chain uses TRBV29-1 and TRBJ2-1; 9 bases line up with TRBD1. The CDR3 extends over 12 amino acids. Per the germline V gene, CDR1 is SQVTM and CDR2 is ANQGSEA. The CDR3 DNA follows: TGCACCCAATCCGGGACAGGGCAATTTCAGTTCTTC. Translating it yields CTQSGTGQFQFF.

The chain links TRBV2 to TRBJ2-7; no clear D. Germline CDR1 reads SNHLY; CDR2 reads FYNNEI. V was trimmed by 8 bases and J by 0 bases, leaving 11 bases between them. The CDR3 contains 13 residues. The CDR3 nucleotides are TGTGCCAGCGGTTACGAAAGCTCCTACGAGCAGTACTTC. Its translation is CASGYESSYEQYF.

The chain joins TRBV5-1 to TRBJ2-7; D ambiguous. CDR1 is SGHRS, CDR2 YFSETQ, per germline. Trimming removed 0 bases from V and 0 bases from J, with 13 bases in between. This CDR3 is built from 16 residues. The CDR3 DNA sequence: TGCGCCAGCAGCTTGGTGACCGATCTGAGCTCCTACGAGCAGTACTTC. It yields the protein CASSLVTDLSSYEQYF.

The chain couples TRBV18 to TRBJ1-2; 11 bases are shared with TRBD1. This CDR3 contains 15 residues. Germline trimming cut 3 bases from V and 8 bases from J; bases unmatched to any gene: 8. Germline CDR1 KGHSH, CDR2 LQKENI. CDR3 sequence reads: CASSPTQGQGVGYTF. The CDR3 coding sequence is TGTGCCAGCTCACCTACCCAGGGACAGGGGGTAGGCTACACCTTC.

This chain uses TRBV7-6 with TRBJ1-4; D perhaps matches TRBD1 (6 bases). V was cut by 5 bases and J by 0 bases, with 13 bases left in between. This CDR3 is built from 16 residues. CDR1 SGHVS and CDR2 FNYEAQ come from the germline V gene. In DNA, the CDR3 is TGTGCCAGCAGCCCCGGGGGGCAGGCAACTAATGAAAAACTGTTTTTT. It is translated as CASSPGGQATNEKLFF.

DNA for the CDR3: TGCGCCAGCAGCTTGTCCGGGGGCGGCTACACCTTC. Protein: CASSLSGGGYTF. The rearrangement joins TRBV5-1 to TRBJ1-2; D might be TRBD1 (6 bases). Germline V gene sequence: CDR1 SGHRS, CDR2 YFSETQ. This CDR3 contains 12 residues. V was trimmed by 1 base and J by 8 bases, leaving 9 bases between them.

On this clone itself: Additional DNA sequences in this sample encode the identical CDR3. The V gene is TRBV15, the J gene TRBJ2-7; 10 bases line up with TRBD2. The CDR3 is 16 amino acids. J was trimmed by 2 bases and V by 0 bases; bases with no gene match: 4. Germline lookup yields CDR1 LNHNV and CDR2 YYDKDF (reference sequence). The CDR3 bases are TGTGCCACCAGCAGAGATCGAAGCGGGAGGGCCTACGAGCAGTACTTC. This gives the protein CATSRDRSGRAYEQYF.

The chain carries TRBV5-1 and TRBJ2-2; TRBD1 matches at 10 bases. The germline CDR1 and CDR2 sequences are SGHRS and YFSETQ. This CDR3 contains 17 residues. V was clipped by 2 bases and J by 6 bases; unmatched bases: 10. The CDR3 DNA reads as TGCGCCAGCAGCTTATTCCTCGGGACAGGGGATCCCGGGGAGCTGTTTTTT. Translated: CASSLFLGTGDPGELFF.

J is TRBJ2-7 and V is TRBV30, with 8 bases lining up with TRBD1. J was trimmed by 6 bases and V by 3 bases; bases with no gene match: 7. The CDR3 is 13 amino acids. CDR1 is GTSNPN, CDR2 SVGIG, per germline (reference sequence). CDR3 amino acids: CAWRSQGAVEQYF. The CDR3 nucleotides are TGTGCCTGGAGATCCCAGGGGGCGGTCGAGCAGTACTTC.

The chain recombines TRBV7-6 with TRBJ2-1, with D perhaps being TRBD1 or TRBD2 (5 bases each). This CDR3 is built from 16 residues. Germline V gives CDR1 SGHVS, CDR2 FNYEAQ. V was cut by 4 bases and J by 0 bases, with 13 bases left in between. The CDR3 reads CASSSDGASSYNEQFF. The CDR3 DNA is TGTGCCAGCAGCTCGGACGGGGCTAGCTCCTACAATGAGCAGTTCTTC.

The chain employs TRBV6-4 and TRBJ2-3, with D uncertain. Per the germline V gene, CDR1 is MRHNA and CDR2 is SNTAGT. The CDR3 contains 13 residues. The V end was cut by 5 bases, the J end by 6 bases, with 12 bases between. The chain's CDR3 is CASSSGHPDTQYF. The CDR3 region has the DNA TGTGCCAGCAGTTCGGGCCATCCGGATACGCAGTATTTT.

The rearrangement links TRBV2 to TRBJ1-5, with 7 positions matching TRBD1. The CDR3 spans 14 residues. Germline lookup yields CDR1 SNHLY and CDR2 FYNNEI. Trimming cost V 3 bases and J 7 bases; bases outside gene matches: 6. CDR3 nucleotides: TGTGCCAGCAGTGAGGTACAGGGGCAACAGCCCCAGCATTTT. It translates to CASSEVQGQQPQHF.

This CDR3 reads CAISVGTSSYEQYF. The CDR3, as DNA: TGTGCCATCAGTGTTGGGACTAGCTCCTACGAGCAGTACTTC. V is TRBV10-3 and J is TRBJ2-7, with 8 bases aligning to TRBD2. The trim removed 4 bases at V and 0 bases at J, leaving 2 bases unmatched. The germline V gene has CDR1 ENHRY and CDR2 SYGVKD. The CDR3 consists of 14 residues.

The J gene is TRBJ2-7, the V gene TRBV12-5, with D possibly being TRBD2 (5 bases). Germline V gene data show CDR1 as LGHNT and CDR2 as FRNRAP. Between the trimmed V and J ends, which lost 0 bases and 3 bases, there was a span of 12 bases. The CDR3 length is 15 residues. In DNA, the CDR3 is TGTGCTAGTGGTTTGGTACGGCGACTAATCTACGAGCAGTACTTC. Protein product: CASGLVRRLIYEQYF.

The chain carries TRBV9 and TRBJ1-4, with a weak D call TRBD1 (6 bases). Germline V gene data show CDR1 as SGDLS and CDR2 as YYNGEE. V lost 4 bases, J lost 4 bases, and 8 bases lay in between. This CDR3 is 13 amino acids long. This chain's CDR3 is CASSRDINEKLFF. The CDR3 coding sequence is TGTGCCAGCAGCCGGGACATTAATGAAAAACTGTTTTTT.

The genes are TRBV18 and TRBJ2-3; no clear D. CDR3 length: 14 residues. The germline V and J ends were trimmed by 3 bases and 4 bases, with 11 bases remaining between them. In germline, CDR1 is KGHSH, CDR2 LQKENI. In DNA form, the CDR3 reads TGTGCCAGCTCACCTGGGTCTCCGGCAGATACGCAGTATTTT. Translating gives CASSPGSPADTQYF. Drawing the rest from reference TRBV18 and TRBJ2-3, the complete variable domain is NAGVMQNPRHLVRRRGQEARLRCSPMKGHSHVYWYRQLPEEGLKFMVYLQKENIIDESGMPKERFSAEFPKEGPSILRIQQVVRGDSAAYFCASSPGSPADTQYFGPGTRLTVL.

This chain connects TRBV9 to TRBJ2-5; 7 bases map to TRBD1. The V gene's germline CDR1 is SGDLS and CDR2 YYNGEE. Trimming at V came to 4 bases and at J to 0 bases, leaving 3 bases not matched to a gene. The CDR3 runs 14 residues. CDR3 sequence reads: CASSRGQNQETQYF. CDR3 coding DNA: TGTGCCAGCAGCCGGGGACAGAACCAAGAGACCCAGTACTTC.

The genes are TRBV5-1 and TRBJ2-1; TRBD2 agrees at 11 bases. The CDR3 sequence is 15 residues long. J was trimmed by 3 bases and V by 3 bases; bases with no gene match: 2. Germline V gene sequence: CDR1 SGHRS, CDR2 YFSETQ. The CDR3 DNA reads as TGCGCCAGCAGCTCGGGACTAGCGGACTACAATGAGCAGTTCTTC. Protein: CASSSGLADYNEQFF. Combining the CDR3 with reference TRBV5-1 and TRBJ2-1 gives the whole variable domain KAGVTQTPRYLIKTRGQQVTLSCSPISGHRSVSWYQQTPGQGLQFLFEYFSETQRNKGNFPGRFSGRQFSNSRSEMNVSTLELGDSALYLCASSSGLADYNEQFFGPGTRLTVL.

The count of this clone is one. The V gene is TRBV14, the J gene TRBJ2-3; D ambiguous. Trimming took 4 bases from V and 1 from J, leaving 12 bases between them. Germline CDR1 and CDR2: SGHDN and FVKESK. The CDR3 contains 15 residues. CDR3 nucleotide sequence: TGTGCCAGCAGCCCCCGGCCCCTTGGCACAGATACGCAGTATTTT. Residues: CASSPRPLGTDTQYF.

V usage is TRBV29-1 and J usage is TRBJ2-1; 9 nucleotides agree with TRBD2. The CDR3 contains 19 residues. Losses at the gene ends were 2 bases for V and 6 bases for J; bases not matched to a gene: 20. Germline CDR1 and CDR2: SQVTM and ANQGSEA. The CDR3 spells CSVERWGSSGSNVGNEQFF. CDR3 nucleotides: TGCAGCGTTGAAAGGTGGGGGAGTAGCGGGAGTAATGTCGGCAATGAGCAGTTCTTC.

This chain connects TRBV28 to TRBJ2-1; 10 nucleotides align to TRBD2. CDR3 length: 15 amino acids. Germline-derived CDR1 and CDR2 are MDHEN and SYDVKM. Unmatched junction bases numbered 9, after V lost 5 bases and J lost 8 bases. In nucleotides, the CDR3 is TGTGCCAGCAGTCCAGAGCGGGAGGGCCTTGATGAGCAGTTCTTC. This encodes CASSPEREGLDEQFF.

V is TRBV5-1 and J is TRBJ1-1, with 7 bases lining up with TRBD1. The CDR3 spans 15 residues. Germline CDR1 and CDR2: SGHRS and YFSETQ. V shed 5 bases, J shed 1 base, and the junction held 8 bases outside the gene matches. DNA for the CDR3: TGCGCCAGCAGACTTGGGACAGCCCGGAACACTGAAGCTTTCTTT. Amino acid sequence: CASRLGTARNTEAFF. Full variable domain (outside the CDR3, taken from reference TRBV5-1 and TRBJ1-1): KAGVTQTPRYLIKTRGQQVTLSCSPISGHRSVSWYQQTPGQGLQFLFEYFSETQRNKGNFPGRFSGRQFSNSRSEMNVSTLELGDSALYLCASRLGTARNTEAFFGQGTRLTVV.

The rearrangement uses TRBV11-3 and TRBJ1-1; 9 bases line up with TRBD1. Germline trimming cut 5 bases from V and 6 bases from J; bases unmatched to any gene: 4. Germline V gene data show CDR1 as SGHNT and CDR2 as YENEEA. The CDR3 has 13 residues. This CDR3 is CASSPDRGAEAFF. CDR3 DNA: TGTGCCAGCAGCCCGGACAGGGGTGCTGAAGCTTTCTTT.

The chain recombines TRBV5-6 with TRBJ1-1; D perhaps matches TRBD1 (5 bases). This CDR3 is 17 amino acids long. Trimming removed 4 bases from V and 0 bases from J, with 19 bases in between. The germline gives CDR1 SGHDT, CDR2 YYEEEE. As DNA, the CDR3 is TGTGCCAGCAGCACCGGCCGACAGCTCCTCATGAACACTGAAGCTTTCTTT. The encoded protein is CASSTGRQLLMNTEAFF.